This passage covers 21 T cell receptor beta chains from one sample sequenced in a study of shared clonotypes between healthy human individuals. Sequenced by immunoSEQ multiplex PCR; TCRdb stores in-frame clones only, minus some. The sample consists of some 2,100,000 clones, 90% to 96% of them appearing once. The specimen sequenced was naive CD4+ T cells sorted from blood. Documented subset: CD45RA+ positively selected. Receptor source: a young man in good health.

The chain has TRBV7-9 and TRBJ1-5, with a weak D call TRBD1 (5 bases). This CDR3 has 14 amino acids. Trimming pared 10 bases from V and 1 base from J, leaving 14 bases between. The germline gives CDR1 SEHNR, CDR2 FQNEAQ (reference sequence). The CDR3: CAIGVGGSNQPQHF. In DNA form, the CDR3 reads TGTGCCATCGGAGTGGGGGGGAGCAATCAGCCCCAGCATTTT. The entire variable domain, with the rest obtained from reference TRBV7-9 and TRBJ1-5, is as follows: DTGVSQNPRHKITKRGQNVTFRCDPISEHNRLYWYRQTLGQGPEFLTYFQNEAQLEKSRLLSDRFSAERPKGSFSTLEIQRTEQGDSAMYLCAIGVGGSNQPQHFGDGTRLSIL.

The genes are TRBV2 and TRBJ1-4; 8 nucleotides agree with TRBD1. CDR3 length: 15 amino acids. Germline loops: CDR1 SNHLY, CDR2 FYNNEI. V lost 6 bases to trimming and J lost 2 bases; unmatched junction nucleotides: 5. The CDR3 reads CASRTGVTTNEKLFF. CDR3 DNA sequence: TGTGCCAGCAGGACAGGGGTGACGACTAATGAAAAACTGTTTTTT.

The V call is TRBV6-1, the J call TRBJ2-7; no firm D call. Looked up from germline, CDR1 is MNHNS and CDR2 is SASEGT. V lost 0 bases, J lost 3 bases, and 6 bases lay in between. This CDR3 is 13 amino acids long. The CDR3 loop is CASSEASVYEQYF. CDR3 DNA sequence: TGTGCCAGCAGTGAAGCAAGTGTCTACGAGCAGTACTTC.

CDR3 nucleotide sequence: TGTGCCAGCAGTACCACATGGCCTGGAAACACCATATATTTT. It specifies CASSTTWPGNTIYF. The genes are TRBV6-1 and TRBJ1-3; D not certain. The V and J ends lost 5 bases and 2 bases respectively, with 10 bases between them. Germline V gene sequence: CDR1 MNHNS, CDR2 SASEGT. There are 14 residues in the CDR3.

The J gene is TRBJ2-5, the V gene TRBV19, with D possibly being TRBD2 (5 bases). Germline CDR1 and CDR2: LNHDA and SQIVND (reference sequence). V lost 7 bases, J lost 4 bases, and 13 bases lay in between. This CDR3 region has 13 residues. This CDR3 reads CASTRGEGETQYF. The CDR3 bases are TGTGCCAGTACTAGAGGCGAGGGAGAGACCCAGTACTTC.

The CDR3 coding sequence is TGCGCCAGCAGCCAAGGCTTCAGGGCCAGCTCCTACGAGCAGTACTTC. It translates to CASSQGFRASSYEQYF. The rearrangement uses TRBV4-1 and TRBJ2-7; weak D call: TRBD1 (5 bases). The CDR3 covers 16 residues. Trimming took off 1 base at V and 0 bases at J, with 13 bases between the two ends. The germline V gene encodes CDR1 MGHRA and CDR2 YSYEKL.

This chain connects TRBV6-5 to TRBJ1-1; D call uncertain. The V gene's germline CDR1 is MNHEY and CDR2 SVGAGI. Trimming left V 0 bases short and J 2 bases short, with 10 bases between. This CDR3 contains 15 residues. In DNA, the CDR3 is TGTGCCAGCAGTTACTCCCGGTTGGGTAACACTGAAGCTTTCTTT. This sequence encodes CASSYSRLGNTEAFF.

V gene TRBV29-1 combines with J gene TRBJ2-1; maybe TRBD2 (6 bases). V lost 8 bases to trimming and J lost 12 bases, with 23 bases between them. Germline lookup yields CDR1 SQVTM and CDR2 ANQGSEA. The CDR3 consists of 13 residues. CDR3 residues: CSLSGLPLEGQFF. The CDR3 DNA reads TGCAGCTTAAGCGGGCTACCCCTCGAGGGGCAGTTCTTC.

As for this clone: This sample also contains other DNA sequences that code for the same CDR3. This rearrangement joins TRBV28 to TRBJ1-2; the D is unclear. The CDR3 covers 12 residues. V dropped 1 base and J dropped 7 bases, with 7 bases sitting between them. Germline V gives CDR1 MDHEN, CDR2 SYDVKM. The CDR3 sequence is CASSLSGGGYTF. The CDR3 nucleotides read TGTGCCAGCAGTTTATCAGGAGGTGGCTACACCTTC.

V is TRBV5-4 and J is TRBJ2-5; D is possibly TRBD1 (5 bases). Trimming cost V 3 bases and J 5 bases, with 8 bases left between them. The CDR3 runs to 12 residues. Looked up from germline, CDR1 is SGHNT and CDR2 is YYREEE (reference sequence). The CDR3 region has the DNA TGTGCCAGCAGCTCGGCAGGGGAGACCCAGTACTTC. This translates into CASSSAGETQYF.

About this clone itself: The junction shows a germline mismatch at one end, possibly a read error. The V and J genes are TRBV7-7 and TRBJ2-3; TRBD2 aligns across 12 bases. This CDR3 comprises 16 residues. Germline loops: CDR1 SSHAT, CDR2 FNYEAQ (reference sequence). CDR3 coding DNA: TGTGCTAGCAGCCAGATACTAGCGGGAGGCCCAGATACGCAGTATTTT. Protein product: CASSQILAGGPDTQYF.

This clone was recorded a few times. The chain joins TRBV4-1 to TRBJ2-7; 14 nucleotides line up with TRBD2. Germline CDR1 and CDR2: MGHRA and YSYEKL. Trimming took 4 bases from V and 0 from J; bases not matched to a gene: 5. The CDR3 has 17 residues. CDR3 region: CASSPRTSGGYSYEQYF. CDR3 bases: TGCGCCAGCAGCCCTCGGACTAGCGGGGGGTACTCCTACGAGCAGTACTTC.

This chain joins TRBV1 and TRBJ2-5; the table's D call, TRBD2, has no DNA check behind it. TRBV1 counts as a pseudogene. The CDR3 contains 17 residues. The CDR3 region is CTSSPRITSGGTETQYF. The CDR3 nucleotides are TGCACCAGCAGCCCCCGTATTACTAGCGGGGGGACAGAGACCCAGTACTTC.

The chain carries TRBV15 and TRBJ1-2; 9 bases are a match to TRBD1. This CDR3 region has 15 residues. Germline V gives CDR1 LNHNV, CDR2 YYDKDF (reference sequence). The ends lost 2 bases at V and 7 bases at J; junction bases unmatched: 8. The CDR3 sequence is CATSRSGQGMFGYTF. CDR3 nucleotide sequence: TGTGCCACCAGCAGATCCGGACAGGGGATGTTTGGCTACACCTTC. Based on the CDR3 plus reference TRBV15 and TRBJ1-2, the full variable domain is DAMVIQNPRYQVTQFGKPVTLSCSQTLNHNVMYWYQQKSSQAPKLLFHYYDKDFNNEADTPDNFQSRRPNTSFCFLDIRSPGLGDTAMYLCATSRSGQGMFGYTFGSGTRLTVV.

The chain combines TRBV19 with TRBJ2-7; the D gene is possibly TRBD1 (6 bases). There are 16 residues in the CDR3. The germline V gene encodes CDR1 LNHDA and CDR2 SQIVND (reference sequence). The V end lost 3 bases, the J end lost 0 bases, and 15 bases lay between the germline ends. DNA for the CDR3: TGTGCCAGTAGTATTTGGTCGGGACACTCCTCCTACGAGCAGTACTTC. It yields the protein CASSIWSGHSSYEQYF.

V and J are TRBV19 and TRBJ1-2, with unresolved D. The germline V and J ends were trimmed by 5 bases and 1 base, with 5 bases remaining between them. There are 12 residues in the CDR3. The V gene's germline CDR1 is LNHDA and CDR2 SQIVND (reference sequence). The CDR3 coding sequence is TGTGCCAGTAGTCGAAGTAACTATGGCTACACCTTC. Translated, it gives CASSRSNYGYTF. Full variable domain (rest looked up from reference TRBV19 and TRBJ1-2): DGGITQSPKYLFRKEGQNVTLSCEQNLNHDAMYWYRQDPGQGLRLIYYSQIVNDFQKGDIAEGYSVSREKKESFPLTVTSAQKNPTAFYLCASSRSNYGYTFGSGTRLTVV.

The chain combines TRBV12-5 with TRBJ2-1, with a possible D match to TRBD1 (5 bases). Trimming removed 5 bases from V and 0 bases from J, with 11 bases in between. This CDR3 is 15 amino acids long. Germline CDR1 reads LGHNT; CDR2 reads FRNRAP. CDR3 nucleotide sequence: TGTGCTAGTGGTACCGGACAAAGCTCCTACAATGAGCAGTTCTTC. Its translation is CASGTGQSSYNEQFF.

CDR3 region: CASSHLAGGYEQYF. CDR3 coding DNA: TGTGCCAGCAGCCACCTAGCGGGAGGCTACGAGCAGTACTTC. The genes are TRBV14 and TRBJ2-7; TRBD2 matches at 11 bases. CDR3 length: 14 amino acids. Germline V gene sequence: CDR1 SGHDN, CDR2 FVKESK. J lost 3 bases, V lost 3 bases, and 1 base had no gene match. Drawing the rest from reference TRBV14 and TRBJ2-7, the complete variable domain is EAGVTQFPSHSVIEKGQTVTLRCDPISGHDNLYWYRRVMGKEIKFLLHFVKESKQDESGMPNNRFLAERTGGTYSTLKVQPAELEDSGVYFCASSHLAGGYEQYFGPGTRLTVT.

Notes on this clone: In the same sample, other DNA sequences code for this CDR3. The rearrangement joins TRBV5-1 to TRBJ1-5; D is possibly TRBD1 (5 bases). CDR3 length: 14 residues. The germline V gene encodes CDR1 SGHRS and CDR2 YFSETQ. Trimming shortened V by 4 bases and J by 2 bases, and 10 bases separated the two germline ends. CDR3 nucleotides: TGCGCCAGCAGCGCTGGGACCGGCAATCAGCCCCAGCATTTT. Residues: CASSAGTGNQPQHF.

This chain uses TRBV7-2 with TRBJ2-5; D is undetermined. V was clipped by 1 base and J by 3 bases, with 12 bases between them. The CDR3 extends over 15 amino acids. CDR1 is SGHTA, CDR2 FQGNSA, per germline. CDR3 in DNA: TGTGCCAGCAGCTTAGACAACTACGTTAAAGAGACCCAGTACTTC. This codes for CASSLDNYVKETQYF.

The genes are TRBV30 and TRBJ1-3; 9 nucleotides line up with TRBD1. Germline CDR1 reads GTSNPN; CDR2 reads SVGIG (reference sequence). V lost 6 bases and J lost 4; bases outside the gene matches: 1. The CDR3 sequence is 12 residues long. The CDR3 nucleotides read TGTGCCTGTGGACAGGGGGGAAACACCATATATTTT. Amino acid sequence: CACGQGGNTIYF.